The 9 T cell receptor beta chains below were found in one sample sequenced in a study of blood T cell repertoires in COVID-19 (dated by TCRdb to the early 2020s). The library was generated by the immunoSEQ multiplex PCR assay. The table was pulled from immuneACCESS by TCRdb, which kept in-frame rearrangements only. Such tables lose some clones; where checked, under half of the loss comes from unresolved V genes, and the rest has no known cause. The sample data list under 250,000 clones, and approximately 82% of these were observed just once. Over 10% of the sample goes to the ten largest clones. The sequencing sample was made of peripheral blood. The receptors were gathered from a human donor in a cohort sampled during active COVID-19.

V is TRBV27 and J is TRBJ2-5; D is undetermined. Trimming cost V 0 bases and J 5 bases, with 7 bases left between them. The CDR3 runs 13 residues. CDR1 is MNHEY, CDR2 SMNVEV, per germline (reference sequence). CDR3 amino acids: CASSLSPGETQYF. The CDR3 coding sequence is TGTGCCAGCAGTTTATCTCCCGGGGAGACCCAGTACTTC.

This chain connects TRBV6-2 or TRBV6-3 to TRBJ1-5, with D possibly TRBD1 on 6 matching bases. Germline CDR1 MNHEY, CDR2 SVGEGT. Trimming took 6 bases from V and 3 from J, leaving 12 bases between them. CDR3 length equals 14 residues. DNA of the CDR3: TGTGCCAGCAGCCGCCGGGACACCAATCAGCCCCAGCATTTT. It yields the protein CASSRRDTNQPQHF.

A single count supports this clone. The chain recombines TRBV28 with TRBJ2-4; 10 nucleotides line up with TRBD1. Germline loops: CDR1 MDHEN, CDR2 SYDVKM. The junction had 3 bases not matched to a gene; V was cut back by 4 bases and J by 6 bases. This CDR3 contains 14 residues. CDR3 sequence reads: CASSSRQGANIQYF. The CDR3 DNA is TGTGCCAGCAGTTCCAGACAGGGGGCAAACATTCAGTACTTC.

This clone was detected a few times. V and J are TRBV7-9 and TRBJ2-7; 8 bases line up with TRBD1. The V and J ends lost 5 bases and 6 bases, in that order; junction bases with no gene match: 3. This CDR3 spans 12 amino acids. Per the germline V gene, CDR1 is SEHNR and CDR2 is FQNEAQ (reference sequence). CDR3 in amino acids: CASSDRGLEQYF. The CDR3 DNA reads TGTGCCAGCAGCGACAGGGGCCTCGAGCAGTACTTC. The full variable domain, rest sourced from reference TRBV7-9 and TRBJ2-7, is DTGVSQNPRHKITKRGQNVTFRCDPISEHNRLYWYRQTLGQGPEFLTYFQNEAQLEKSRLLSDRFSAERPKGSFSTLEIQRTEQGDSAMYLCASSDRGLEQYFGPGTRLTVT.

This sequence joins TRBV6-2 or TRBV6-3 and TRBJ2-5; TRBD2 agrees at 8 bases. Germline CDR1 reads MNHEY; CDR2 reads SVGEGT. V shed 5 bases, J shed 6 bases, and the junction held 2 bases outside the gene matches. The CDR3 spans 12 residues. The DNA for the CDR3 is TGTGCCAGCAGTACGGGAGGGAAGACCCAGTACTTC. This sequence encodes CASSTGGKTQYF.

V and J are TRBV9 and TRBJ2-7; D not certain. Between the trimmed V and J ends, which lost 2 bases and 3 bases, there was a span of 3 bases. Germline loops: CDR1 SGDLS, CDR2 YYNGEE. The CDR3 is 11 residues long. CDR3: CASSVGYEQYF. The DNA of the CDR3 is TGTGCCAGCAGCGTCGGCTACGAGCAGTACTTC.

The chain joins TRBV28 to TRBJ1-2, with D perhaps TRBD1 (5 bases). The germline V gene has CDR1 MDHEN and CDR2 SYDVKM. The CDR3 is 13 residues long. The V gene lost 5 bases and the J gene lost 7 bases, with 14 bases spanning the gap. The CDR3 DNA reads TGTGCCAGCAGTCTCTGGCAGGGAGGTGGCTACACCTTC. Translating gives CASSLWQGGGYTF.

The gene calls are TRBV14 and TRBJ2-7; D ambiguous. The germline gives CDR1 SGHDN, CDR2 FVKESK. The CDR3 totals 18 residues. Trimming pared 1 base from V and 0 bases from J, leaving 19 bases between. In nucleotides, the CDR3 is TGTGCCAGCAGCCAAGGGCCAGGCCAACCCCATATCTCCTACGAGCAGTACTTC. This translates into CASSQGPGQPHISYEQYF.

The J gene is TRBJ2-2, the V gene TRBV5-1, with a weak D call TRBD1 (6 bases). The CDR3 length is 13 residues. The germline V and J ends were trimmed by 5 bases and 6 bases, with 11 bases remaining between them. The germline V gene encodes CDR1 SGHRS and CDR2 YFSETQ. This chain's CDR3 is CASSRDIAGELFF. The CDR3 nucleotides read TGCGCCAGCAGTAGGGACATTGCCGGGGAGCTGTTTTTT.